This entry is about one TCR beta chain. This record belongs to a study of blood T cell repertoires in COVID-19. Per the original methods: Nucleated cell number was recorded as an estimate derived from reference gene primer amplification. Data came from immunoSEQ multiplex PCR; TCRdb stores just in-frame clones and leaves some out. V and J calls and clone size come straight from that table; D and trimming were deduced from the DNA. This repertoire shows under 150,000 clones, over 80% found once; its top ten account for roughly 1.8%. From germline, CDR1 is MNHEY and CDR2 SVGAGI. With 5 bases removed from V and 5 bases from J, the gap between germline ends came to 12 bases. This CDR3 is 13 amino acids long.

The sequenced sample consisted of peripheral blood. This clonotype was obtained from a man in his sixties or seventies with acute or convalescent COVID-19. The J gene is TRBJ2-5, the V gene TRBV6-5; D is ambiguous. The CDR3 reads CASSMTPRETQYF. DNA of the CDR3: TGTGCCAGCAGTATGACACCTCGGGAGACCCAGTACTTC.